This note documents a single T cell receptor beta chain sequence. These data come from a study of identifying expanded T cells in peripheral blood. This CDR3 region has 14 residues. V shed 5 bases, J shed 9 bases, and the junction held 4 bases outside the gene matches. Per the germline V gene, CDR1 is SEHNR and CDR2 is FQNEAQ (reference sequence). Clones were sequenced by immunoSEQ multiplex PCR, and TCRdb holds only the in-frame ones, with some missing. The sample yields 65,000 to 95,000 clones, 84% seen once. The chain has TRBV7-9 and TRBJ2-1; 13 bases align to TRBD2. The source of this sequence is a person between 18 and 75 years old in good health. The sequenced material came from blood. DNA of the CDR3: TGTGCCAGCAGCCACGGGACTAGCGGGATTGAGCAGTTCTTC. This encodes CASSHGTSGIEQFF.